This TCR beta chain was obtained from a study of CD8 T cells in ankylosing spondylitis. Overall study results and limits: Significantly higher representation of disease-linked clones was reported for matched ankylosing spondylitis synovial fluid.

Germline assignment: CDR1 SGHVS and CDR2 FQNEAQ. This CDR3 is built from 15 residues. Losses at the gene ends were 11 bases for V and 4 bases for J; bases not matched to a gene: 7. This clonotype was detected ten times or more. The antigen remains unidentified. Quantitative 5'-RACE with molecular barcodes produced the TCR beta libraries. TCRdb processed the 5' RACE reads anew with MiXCR; each CDR3 protein has one entry. The table lists approximately 260,000 distinct CDR3 sequences, approximately 9% of them singletons. The sequencing sample was made of blood, either unsorted or a sorted T cell fraction (not recorded which). The J gene is TRBJ2-2, the V gene TRBV7-8; TRBD2 matches at 13 bases. This clonotype originated in a male donor with ankylosing spondylitis or in good health (not recorded which). CDR3 amino acids: CAWTGTSGVTGELFF. The DNA of the CDR3 is TGTGCCTGGACCGGGACTAGCGGGGTCACCGGGGAGCTGTTTTTT.